This TCR beta chain was sequenced during a study of Ad26.COV2.S vaccination and SARS-CoV-2 variants. Notes on the study in general: Placebo recipients had lower spike-specific TCR breadth than vaccine recipients. Reported post-vaccination CD8+ and CD4+ T cell responses to spike showed substantial breadth. TCR breadth and depth estimates may have understated total T cell responses.

Points on this clone: Its specificity is not known.

Measured with immunoSEQ multiplex PCR; TCRdb has only the in-frame clones, and not every one. The sample records about 350,000 clones, 92% being singletons. CDR1 and CDR2 (germline): LNHDA, SQIVND (reference sequence). This CDR3 contains 16 residues. Trimming took 5 bases from V and 0 from J, leaving 17 bases between them. This TCR was sampled from a human donor who had recovered from COVID-19. This chain joins TRBV19 and TRBJ2-7, with a weak D call TRBD1 (6 bases). Material: peripheral blood, obtained after recovery from COVID-19. The DNA of the CDR3 is TGTGCCAGTAGTTCCCGCTGGCAGGGGATCTCCTACGAGCAGTACTTC. It translates to CASSSRWQGISYEQYF.